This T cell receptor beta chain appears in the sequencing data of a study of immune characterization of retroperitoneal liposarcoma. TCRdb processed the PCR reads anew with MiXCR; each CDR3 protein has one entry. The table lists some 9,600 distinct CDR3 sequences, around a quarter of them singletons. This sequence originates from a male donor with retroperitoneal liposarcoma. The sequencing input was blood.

The CDR3 loop reads CASSPGQGRYGYTF. Written as DNA, the CDR3 is TGTGCCAGCAGTCCGGGACAGGGCCGGTACGGCTACACCTTC. V and J are TRBV6-1 and TRBJ1-2; 9 bases fit TRBD1. The J segment lost 8 bases and the V segment lost 5 bases, leaving 9 bases of the junction unmatched. The CDR3 is 14 residues long. Per the germline V gene, CDR1 is MNHNS and CDR2 is SASEGT.